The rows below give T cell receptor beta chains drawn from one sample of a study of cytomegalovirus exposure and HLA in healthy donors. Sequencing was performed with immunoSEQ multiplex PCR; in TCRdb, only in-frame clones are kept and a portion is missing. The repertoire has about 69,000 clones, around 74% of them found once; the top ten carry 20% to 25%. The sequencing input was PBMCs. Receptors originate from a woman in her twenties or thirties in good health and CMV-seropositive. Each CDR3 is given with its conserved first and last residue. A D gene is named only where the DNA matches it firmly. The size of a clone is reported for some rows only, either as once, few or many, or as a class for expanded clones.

cdr3_nt: TGTGCCAGCAGCCCTAGGACTAGCGGGAGGGTTTACAATGAGCAGTTCTTC
cdr3_aa: CASSPRTSGRVYNEQFF
clone_size: NA
d_call: TRBD2
j_call: TRBJ2-1
v_call: TRBV11-1

cdr3_nt: TGTGCCAGCAGCCAGACTAGCGGGAACACCGGGGAGCTGTTTTTT
cdr3_aa: CASSQTSGNTGELFF
clone_size: NA
d_call: TRBD2
j_call: TRBJ2-2
v_call: TRBV7-9

cdr3_nt: TGTGCCGGCGGGTGGGGGGGCAGGTATGGCTACACCTTC
cdr3_aa: CAGGWGGRYGYTF
clone_size: NA
d_call: NA
j_call: TRBJ1-2
v_call: TRBV21-1

cdr3_nt: TGCGCCAGCAGCTTGGGGCAGTCCTACGAGCAGTACTTC
cdr3_aa: CASSLGQSYEQYF
clone_size: NA
d_call: NA
j_call: TRBJ2-7
v_call: TRBV5-1

cdr3_nt: TGCGCCAGCAGCTTGGAACAGCGACTAGCGGGAGGTGAGCAGTTCTTC
cdr3_aa: CASSLEQRLAGGEQFF
clone_size: NA
d_call: TRBD2
j_call: TRBJ2-1
v_call: TRBV5-1

cdr3_nt: TGTGCCAGCAGTTTTTCTAGGATTAACGAGCAGTACTTC
cdr3_aa: CASSFSRINEQYF
clone_size: NA
d_call: NA
j_call: TRBJ2-7
v_call: TRBV28

cdr3_nt: TGTGCCAGCACCCGCAGGTACGAGCAGTACTTC
cdr3_aa: CASTRRYEQYF
clone_size: NA
d_call: NA
j_call: TRBJ2-7
v_call: TRBV28

cdr3_nt: TGTGCCAGCAGCACCCGGACTAGCGGGAGTACAGATACGCAGTATTTT
cdr3_aa: CASSTRTSGSTDTQYF
clone_size: NA
d_call: TRBD2
j_call: TRBJ2-3
v_call: TRBV7-8

cdr3_nt: TGTGCCTGGAGTCCCCTCGAACCGGGGGACACTGAAGCTTTCTTT
cdr3_aa: CAWSPLEPGDTEAFF
clone_size: NA
d_call: NA
j_call: TRBJ1-1
v_call: TRBV30

cdr3_nt: TGTGCCAGCAGGAGGGACAGGGGTTTGTTTCAGCCCCAGCATTTT
cdr3_aa: CASRRDRGLFQPQHF
clone_size: NA
d_call: TRBD1
j_call: TRBJ1-5
v_call: TRBV2

cdr3_nt: TGTGCCAGCTCACCGGGACTCAGGGAGACCCAGTACTTC
cdr3_aa: CASSPGLRETQYF
clone_size: NA
d_call: NA
j_call: TRBJ2-5
v_call: TRBV18

cdr3_nt: TGTGCCAGACCGACAGTCCATGAAGCTTTCTTT
cdr3_aa: CARPTVHEAFF
clone_size: once
d_call: NA
j_call: TRBJ1-1
v_call: TRBV9

cdr3_nt: TGTGCCATCAGTGAGCTGGACAGATTGAACACTGAAGCTTTCTTT
cdr3_aa: CAISELDRLNTEAFF
clone_size: NA
d_call: NA
j_call: TRBJ1-1
v_call: TRBV10-3

cdr3_nt: TGTGCCAGCAGCTTAGCGCTTGACTCCCTTCACACAGATACGCAGTATTTT
cdr3_aa: CASSLALDSLHTDTQYF
clone_size: NA
d_call: NA
j_call: TRBJ2-3
v_call: TRBV7-2

cdr3_nt: TGCGCCAGCAGCTTGCGGACTAGCGGCCACAATGAGCAGTTCTTC
cdr3_aa: CASSLRTSGHNEQFF
clone_size: many
d_call: TRBD2
j_call: TRBJ2-1
v_call: TRBV5-1

cdr3_nt: TGCGCCAGCAGCCGAACTAGCGGGAGCTCCTACGAGCAGTACTTC
cdr3_aa: CASSRTSGSSYEQYF
clone_size: NA
d_call: TRBD2
j_call: TRBJ2-7
v_call: TRBV5-1

cdr3_nt: TGCAGCGTTGTTGGGACTGTACGCCTCAATGAGCAGTTCTTC
cdr3_aa: CSVVGTVRLNEQFF
clone_size: NA
d_call: NA
j_call: TRBJ2-1
v_call: TRBV29-1

cdr3_nt: TGTGCCAGCAGTCCGGGACAACTCTATGGCTACACCTTC
cdr3_aa: CASSPGQLYGYTF
clone_size: NA
d_call: NA
j_call: TRBJ1-2
v_call: TRBV7-6

cdr3_nt: TGTGCCAGCAGGGGCGGGACTTTGAACACCGGGGAGCTGTTTTTT
cdr3_aa: CASRGGTLNTGELFF
clone_size: NA
d_call: NA
j_call: TRBJ2-2
v_call: TRBV7-2

cdr3_nt: TGTGCCAGCCGTTGGGCGGAGGAGGGCTACACCTTC
cdr3_aa: CASRWAEEGYTF
clone_size: NA
d_call: NA
j_call: TRBJ1-2
v_call: TRBV2

cdr3_nt: TGTGCCAGCAGCCAGACTCCTGATCTGCATGAGCAGTTCTTC
cdr3_aa: CASSQTPDLHEQFF
clone_size: NA
d_call: NA
j_call: TRBJ2-1
v_call: TRBV7-3

cdr3_nt: TGTGCCAGCAGCTTCCGGACAGGGGGTAATGAGCAGTTCTTC
cdr3_aa: CASSFRTGGNEQFF
clone_size: NA
d_call: TRBD1
j_call: TRBJ2-1
v_call: TRBV7-8

cdr3_nt: TGTGCCTGGAGTGCGACTAGCGGGGAACTCTCCTCCTACAATGAGCAGTTCTTC
cdr3_aa: CAWSATSGELSSYNEQFF
clone_size: NA
d_call: TRBD2
j_call: TRBJ2-1
v_call: TRBV30